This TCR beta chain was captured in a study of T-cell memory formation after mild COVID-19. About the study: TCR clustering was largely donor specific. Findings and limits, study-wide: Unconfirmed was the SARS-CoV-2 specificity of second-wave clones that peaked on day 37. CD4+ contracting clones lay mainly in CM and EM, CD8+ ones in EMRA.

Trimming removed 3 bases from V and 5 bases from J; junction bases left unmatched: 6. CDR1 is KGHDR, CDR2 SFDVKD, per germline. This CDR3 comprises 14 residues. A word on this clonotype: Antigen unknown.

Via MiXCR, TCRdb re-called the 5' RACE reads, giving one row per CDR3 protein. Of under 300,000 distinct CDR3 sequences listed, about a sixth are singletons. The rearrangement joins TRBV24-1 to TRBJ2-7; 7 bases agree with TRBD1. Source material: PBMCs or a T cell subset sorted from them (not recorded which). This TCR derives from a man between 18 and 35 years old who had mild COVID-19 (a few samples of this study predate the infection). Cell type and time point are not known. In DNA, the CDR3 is TGTGCCACCAGTGATCAGACAGGGTTCAACGAGCAGTACTTC. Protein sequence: CATSDQTGFNEQYF.